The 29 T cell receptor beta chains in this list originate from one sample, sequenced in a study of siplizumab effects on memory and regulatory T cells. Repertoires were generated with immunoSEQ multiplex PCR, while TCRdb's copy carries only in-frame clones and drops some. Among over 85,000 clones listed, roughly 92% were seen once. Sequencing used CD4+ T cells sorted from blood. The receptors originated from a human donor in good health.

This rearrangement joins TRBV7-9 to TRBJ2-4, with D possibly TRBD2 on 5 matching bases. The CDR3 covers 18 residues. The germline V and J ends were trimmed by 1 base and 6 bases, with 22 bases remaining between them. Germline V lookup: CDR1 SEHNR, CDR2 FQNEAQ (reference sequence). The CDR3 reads CASSLGGLAVEKRNIQYF. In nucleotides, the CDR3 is TGTGCCAGCAGCTTAGGAGGGCTAGCAGTAGAAAAGAGAAACATTCAGTACTTC.

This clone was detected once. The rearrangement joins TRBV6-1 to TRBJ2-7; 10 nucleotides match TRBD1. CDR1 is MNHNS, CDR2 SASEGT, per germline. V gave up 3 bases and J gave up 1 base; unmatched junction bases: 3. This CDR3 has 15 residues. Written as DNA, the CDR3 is TGTGCCAGCAGTGACAGACAGGGGGCGTCCTACGAGCAGTACTTC. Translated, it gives CASSDRQGASYEQYF.

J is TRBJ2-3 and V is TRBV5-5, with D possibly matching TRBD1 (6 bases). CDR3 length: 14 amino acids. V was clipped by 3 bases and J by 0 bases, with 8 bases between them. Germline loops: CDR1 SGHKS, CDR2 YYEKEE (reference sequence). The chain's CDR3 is CASSSQGSTDTQYF. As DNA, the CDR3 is TGTGCCAGCAGCTCACAGGGTAGCACAGATACGCAGTATTTT.

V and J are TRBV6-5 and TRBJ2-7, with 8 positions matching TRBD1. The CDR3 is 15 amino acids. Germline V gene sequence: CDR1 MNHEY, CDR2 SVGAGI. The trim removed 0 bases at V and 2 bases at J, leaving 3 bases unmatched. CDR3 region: CASSYSDRVAYEQYF. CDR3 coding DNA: TGTGCCAGCAGTTACTCGGACAGGGTGGCCTACGAGCAGTACTTC.

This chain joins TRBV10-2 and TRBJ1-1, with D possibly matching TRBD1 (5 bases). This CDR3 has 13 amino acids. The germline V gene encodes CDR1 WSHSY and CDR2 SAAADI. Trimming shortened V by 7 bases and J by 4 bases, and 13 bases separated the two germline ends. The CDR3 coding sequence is TGCGCCAGCAAGGGGCAAATGGGCACTGAAGCTTTCTTT. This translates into CASKGQMGTEAFF.

The CDR3 reads CASSFSSSPNEQFF. CDR3 nucleotides: TGCGCCAGCAGCTTCTCTTCCTCCCCCAATGAGCAGTTCTTC. V gene TRBV5-1 combines with J gene TRBJ2-1, with D hard to call. Trimming took 2 bases from V and 6 from J, leaving 12 bases between them. Germline V lookup: CDR1 SGHRS, CDR2 YFSETQ. The CDR3 sequence is 14 residues long.

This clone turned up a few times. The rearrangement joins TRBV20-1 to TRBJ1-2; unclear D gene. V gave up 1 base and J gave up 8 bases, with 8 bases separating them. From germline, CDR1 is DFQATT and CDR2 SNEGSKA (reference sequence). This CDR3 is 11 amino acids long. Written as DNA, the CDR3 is TGCAGTGCTAGAGGTGGTGGAGGCTACACCTTC. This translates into CSARGGGGYTF.

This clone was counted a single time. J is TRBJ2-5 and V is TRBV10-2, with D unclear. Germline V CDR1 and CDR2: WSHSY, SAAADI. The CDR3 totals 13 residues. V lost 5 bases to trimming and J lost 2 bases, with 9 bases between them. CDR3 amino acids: CASSWAYQETQYF. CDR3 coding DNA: TGCGCCAGCAGTTGGGCGTATCAAGAGACCCAGTACTTC.

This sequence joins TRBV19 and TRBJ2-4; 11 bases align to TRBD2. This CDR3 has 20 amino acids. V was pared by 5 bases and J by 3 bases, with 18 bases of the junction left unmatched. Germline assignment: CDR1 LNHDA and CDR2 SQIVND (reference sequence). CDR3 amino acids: CASSSILAGESIRGKNIQYF. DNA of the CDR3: TGTGCCAGTAGTTCTATACTAGCGGGAGAGTCTATTCGGGGCAAAAACATTCAGTACTTC.

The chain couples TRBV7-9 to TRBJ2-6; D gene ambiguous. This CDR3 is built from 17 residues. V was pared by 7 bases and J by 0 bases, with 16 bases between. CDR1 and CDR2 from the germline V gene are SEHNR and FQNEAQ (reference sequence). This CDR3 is CASTGRAAHSGANVLTF. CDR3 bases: TGTGCCAGCACCGGAAGGGCAGCGCACTCTGGGGCCAACGTCCTGACTTTC.

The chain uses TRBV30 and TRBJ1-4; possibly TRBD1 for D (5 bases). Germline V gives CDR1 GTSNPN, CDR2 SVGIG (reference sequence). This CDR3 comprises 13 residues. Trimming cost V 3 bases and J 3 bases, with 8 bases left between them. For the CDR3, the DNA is TGTGCCTGGAGAGACAGCTCTAATGAAAAACTGTTTTTT. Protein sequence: CAWRDSSNEKLFF. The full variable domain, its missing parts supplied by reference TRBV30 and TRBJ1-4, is SQTIHQWPATLVQPVGSPLSLECTVEGTSNPNLYWYRQAAGRGLQLLFYSVGIGQISSEVPQNLSASRPQDRQFILSSKKLLLSDSGFYLCAWRDSSNEKLFFGSGTQLSVL.

As DNA, the CDR3 is TGTGCCAGCAGTGATCCAGGGAGGCACAGGTACAATGAGCAGTTCTTC. Its translation is CASSDPGRHRYNEQFF. The chain employs TRBV6-1 and TRBJ2-1, with a weak D call TRBD2 (6 bases). CDR3 length: 16 residues. Germline V gene lookup returns CDR1 MNHNS and CDR2 SASEGT. Trimming stripped 3 bases from V and 4 bases from J, with 16 bases between.

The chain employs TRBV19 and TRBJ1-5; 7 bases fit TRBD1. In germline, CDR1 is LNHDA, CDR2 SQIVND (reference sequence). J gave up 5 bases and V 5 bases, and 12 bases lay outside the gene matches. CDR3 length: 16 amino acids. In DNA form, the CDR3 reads TGTGCCAGTAGTCCACAGGGGCAAGGCGCCGATCAGCCCCAGCATTTT. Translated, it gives CASSPQGQGADQPQHF. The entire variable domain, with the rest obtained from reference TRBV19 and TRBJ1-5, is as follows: DGGITQSPKYLFRKEGQNVTLSCEQNLNHDAMYWYRQDPGQGLRLIYYSQIVNDFQKGDIAEGYSVSREKKESFPLTVTSAQKNPTAFYLCASSPQGQGADQPQHFGDGTRLSIL.

In DNA form, the CDR3 reads TGTGCCAGCTCACCAGACAGGGCTGGCTATGGCTACACCTTC. It specifies CASSPDRAGYGYTF. J is TRBJ1-2 and V is TRBV18; 7 nucleotides match TRBD1. The length of the CDR3 is 14 residues. Germline-derived CDR1 and CDR2 are KGHSH and LQKENI. With 2 bases clipped from V and 4 bases from J, the junction kept 4 bases outside the gene matches.

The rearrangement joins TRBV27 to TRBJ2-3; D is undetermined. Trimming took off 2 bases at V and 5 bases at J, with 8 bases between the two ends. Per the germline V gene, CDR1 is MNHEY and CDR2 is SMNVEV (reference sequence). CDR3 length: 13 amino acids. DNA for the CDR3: TGTGCCAGCAGTTTAGTAGGGTTAGATACGCAGTATTTT. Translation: CASSLVGLDTQYF.

The CDR3 DNA reads as TGTGCCAGCAGCTCCCCCCCGGGCCAGGCTTTCAGCAATCAGCCCCAGCATTTT. It translates to CASSSPPGQAFSNQPQHF. This chain links TRBV7-9 with TRBJ1-5; no reliable D call. The CDR3 runs 18 residues. Germline CDR1 is SEHNR and CDR2 is FQNEAQ (reference sequence). V gave up 4 bases and J gave up 1 base, with 20 bases separating them. Based on the CDR3 plus reference TRBV7-9 and TRBJ1-5, the full variable domain is DTGVSQNPRHKITKRGQNVTFRCDPISEHNRLYWYRQTLGQGPEFLTYFQNEAQLEKSRLLSDRFSAERPKGSFSTLEIQRTEQGDSAMYLCASSSPPGQAFSNQPQHFGDGTRLSIL.

Here the CDR3 DNA reads TGTGCCAGCAGTGAAACAGGGCCGCGGCCCTATAGCAATCAGCCCCAGCATTTT. Protein product: CASSETGPRPYSNQPQHF. V gene TRBV6-4 combines with J gene TRBJ1-5; weak D call: TRBD1 (6 bases). CDR1 is MRHNA, CDR2 SNTAGT, per germline. The CDR3 contains 18 residues. Trimming left V 3 bases short and J 0 bases short, with 18 bases between.

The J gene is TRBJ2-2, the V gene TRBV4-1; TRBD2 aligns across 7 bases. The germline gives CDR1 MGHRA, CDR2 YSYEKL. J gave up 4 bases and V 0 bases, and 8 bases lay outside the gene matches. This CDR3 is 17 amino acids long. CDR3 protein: CASSQEGGASSTGELFF. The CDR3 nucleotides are TGCGCCAGCAGCCAAGAGGGAGGGGCTTCGAGCACCGGGGAGCTGTTTTTT.

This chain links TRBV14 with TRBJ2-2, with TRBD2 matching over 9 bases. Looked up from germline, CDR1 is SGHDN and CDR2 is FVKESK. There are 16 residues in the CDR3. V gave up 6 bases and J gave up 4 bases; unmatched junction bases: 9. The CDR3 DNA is TGTGCCAGCAGTTTACATAGCGGGAGATTCACCGGGGAGCTGTTTTTT. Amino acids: CASSLHSGRFTGELFF. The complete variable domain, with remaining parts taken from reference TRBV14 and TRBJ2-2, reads EAGVTQFPSHSVIEKGQTVTLRCDPISGHDNLYWYRRVMGKEIKFLLHFVKESKQDESGMPNNRFLAERTGGTYSTLKVQPAELEDSGVYFCASSLHSGRFTGELFFGEGSRLTVL.

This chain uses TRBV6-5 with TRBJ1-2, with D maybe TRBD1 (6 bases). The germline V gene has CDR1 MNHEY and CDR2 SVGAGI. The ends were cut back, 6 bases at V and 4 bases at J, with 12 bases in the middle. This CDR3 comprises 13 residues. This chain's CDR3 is CASSNGQRYGYTF. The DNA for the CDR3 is TGTGCCAGCAGCAATGGACAGCGCTATGGCTACACCTTC.

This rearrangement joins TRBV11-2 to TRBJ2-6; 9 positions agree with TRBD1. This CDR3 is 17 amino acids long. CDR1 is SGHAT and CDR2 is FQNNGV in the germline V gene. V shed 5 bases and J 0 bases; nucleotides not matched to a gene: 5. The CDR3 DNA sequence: TGTGCCAGCAGCCCAGGACAGGGGATCTCTGGGGCCAACGTCCTGACTTTC. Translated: CASSPGQGISGANVLTF.

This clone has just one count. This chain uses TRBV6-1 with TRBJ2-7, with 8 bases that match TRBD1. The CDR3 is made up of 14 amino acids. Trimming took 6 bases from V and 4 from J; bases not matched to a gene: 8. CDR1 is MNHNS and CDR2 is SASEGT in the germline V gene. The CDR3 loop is CASSGTGRRYEQYF. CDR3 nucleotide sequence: TGTGCCAGCAGCGGGACAGGCCGGAGATACGAGCAGTACTTC.

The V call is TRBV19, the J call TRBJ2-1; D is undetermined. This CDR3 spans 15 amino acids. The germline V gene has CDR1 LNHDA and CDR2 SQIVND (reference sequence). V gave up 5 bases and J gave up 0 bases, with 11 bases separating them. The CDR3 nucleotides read TGTGCCAGTAGTTCCCAGGAGAGCTCCTACAATGAGCAGTTCTTC. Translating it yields CASSSQESSYNEQFF.

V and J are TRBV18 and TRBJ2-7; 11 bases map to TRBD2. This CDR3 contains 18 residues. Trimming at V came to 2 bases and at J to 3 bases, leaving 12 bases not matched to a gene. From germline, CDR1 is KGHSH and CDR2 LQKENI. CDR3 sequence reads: CASSPSIRGGTSGYEQYF. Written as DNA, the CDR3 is TGTGCCAGCTCACCATCTATTAGAGGGGGGACTAGCGGCTACGAGCAGTACTTC.

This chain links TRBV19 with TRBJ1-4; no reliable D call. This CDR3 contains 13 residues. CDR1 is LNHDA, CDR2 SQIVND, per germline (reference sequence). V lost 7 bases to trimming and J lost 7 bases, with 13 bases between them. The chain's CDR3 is CASNEIRGEKLFF. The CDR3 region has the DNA TGTGCCAGTAACGAAATCCGTGGTGAAAAACTGTTTTTT.

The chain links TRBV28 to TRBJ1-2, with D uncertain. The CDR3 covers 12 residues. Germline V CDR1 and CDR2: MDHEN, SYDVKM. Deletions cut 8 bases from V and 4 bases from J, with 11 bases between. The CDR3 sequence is CASLNIAYGYTF. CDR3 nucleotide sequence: TGTGCCAGCCTCAATATTGCCTATGGCTACACCTTC.

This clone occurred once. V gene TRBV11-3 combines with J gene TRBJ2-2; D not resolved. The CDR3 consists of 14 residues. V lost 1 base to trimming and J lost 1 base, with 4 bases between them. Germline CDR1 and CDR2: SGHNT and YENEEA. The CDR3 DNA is TGTGCCAGCAGCTTAGGGGGGAACACCGGGGAGCTGTTTTTT. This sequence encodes CASSLGGNTGELFF.

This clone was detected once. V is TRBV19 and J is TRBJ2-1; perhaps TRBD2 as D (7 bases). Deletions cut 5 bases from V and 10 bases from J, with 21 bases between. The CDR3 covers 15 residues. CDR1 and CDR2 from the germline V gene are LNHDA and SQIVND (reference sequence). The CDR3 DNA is TGTGCCAGTAGTCTCCTGGCGGGGGTCACAGGGGAGCAGTTCTTC. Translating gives CASSLLAGVTGEQFF.

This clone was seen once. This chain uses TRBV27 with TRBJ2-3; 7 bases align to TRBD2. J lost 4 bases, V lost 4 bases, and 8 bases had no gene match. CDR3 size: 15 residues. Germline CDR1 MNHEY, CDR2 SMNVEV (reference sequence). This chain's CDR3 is CASSSPGRDPDTQYF. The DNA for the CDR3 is TGTGCCAGCAGTTCACCGGGGAGGGACCCAGATACGCAGTATTTT.